A single count supports the clone carrying this TCR beta chain. Germline CDR1 and CDR2: GTSNPN and SVGIG (reference sequence). The CDR3 is 13 residues long. The V gene end was trimmed by 2 bases and the J gene end by 9 bases; junction bases not matched to a gene: 10. This specimen belongs to a study of blood T cell repertoires in COVID-19. Across the study: Sample material is recorded as cDNA or gDNA derived from T cells, B-cell-depleted T cells, or PBMCs.

In the source study's methods: Scientists estimated how many nucleated cells there were by amplifying reference gene primers. Generated by immunoSEQ multiplex PCR, the TCRdb table keeps only in-frame clones and is missing some. That table supplies the V and J calls and clone size; D and trimming were determined from the DNA. The sample includes approximately 69,000 clones, 82% of them seen just once. Sequenced sample: peripheral blood. V is TRBV30 and J is TRBJ2-7; 7 bases match TRBD1. The sequence came from an elderly woman with acute or convalescent COVID-19. This CDR3 reads CAWSPQTGKLQYF. In DNA form, the CDR3 reads TGTGCCTGGAGTCCGCAGACAGGGAAGTTGCAGTACTTC.